These T cell receptor beta chains were read from a single sample in a study of shared clonotypes between healthy human individuals. Assay: immunoSEQ multiplex PCR; the TCRdb copy retains only in-frame clones and omits some. The sample lists approximately 2.4 million clones, more than 90% occurring once. Sequences were obtained from naive CD4+ T cells sorted from blood. These receptors originate from a man aged 18 to 29 in good health. CDR3s include the opening cysteine and the closing phenylalanine or tryptophan. A D gene is named only where the DNA matches it firmly. Clone size is not always given. Where it is, it says once, few, many or a class for expanded clones.

j_call clone_size d_call v_call cdr3_nt cdr3_aa
TRBJ1-5 few TRBD1 TRBV28 TGTGCCAGCAGTTTACACAGGGGAACAAATCAGCCCCAGCATTTT CASSLHRGTNQPQHF
TRBJ2-3 - - TRBV4-1 TGCGCCAGCAGCCAACTAGGAGGCCGCTACGATACGCAGTATTTT CASSQLGGRYDTQYF
TRBJ1-4 - TRBD1 TRBV5-1 TGCGCCAGCAGCTTATCAGGGGGCGCAGGTGAAAAACTGTTTTTT CASSLSGGAGEKLFF
TRBJ1-2 - TRBD1 TRBV27 TGTGCCAGCACCCTAATACCCGGGACAGGGTCCTCTTGGTATGGCTACACCTTC CASTLIPGTGSSWYGYTF
TRBJ2-2 - TRBD2 TRBV19 TGTGCCAGTAGTGTACGGACTAGCGGGAGTCCTAGTACCGGGGAGCTGTTTTTT CASSVRTSGSPSTGELFF
TRBJ1-2 - - TRBV4-1 TGCGCCAGCAGCCTAAGAAACGGGTTGCGTGGCTACACCTTC CASSLRNGLRGYTF
TRBJ1-1 - - TRBV6-1 TGTGCCAGCAGTGAAACAGATCAAACTGAAGCTTTCTTT CASSETDQTEAFF
TRBJ1-5 - - TRBV6-5 TGTGCCAGCAGTTACTCGAAAGGGGCCAATCAGCCCCAGCATTTT CASSYSKGANQPQHF
TRBJ1-4 - TRBD1 TRBV5-4 TGTGCCAGCAGCTCGGGGACAGGGATTTTGGCAACTAATGAAAAACTGTTTTTT CASSSGTGILATNEKLFF
TRBJ2-1 once TRBD1 TRBV7-2 TGTGCCGGACGGGACAGGGGCAATGAGCAGTTCTTC CAGRDRGNEQFF
TRBJ2-1 - - TRBV7-2 TGTGCCAGCGATTATGGCGGTGTGGCTAATGAGCAGTTCTTC CASDYGGVANEQFF
TRBJ2-1 once - TRBV10-3 TGTGCCATCAAGGGGCAGGGAAATTCCTACAATGAGCAGTTCTTC CAIKGQGNSYNEQFF
TRBJ1-3 - - TRBV18 TGTGCCAGCTCACCACTGACTCTGACAGGCTCTGGAAACACCATATATTTT CASSPLTLTGSGNTIYF
TRBJ2-7 - - TRBV6-5 TGTGCCAGCAGTTATGCTTCGGGGAGCTACGAGCAGTACTTC CASSYASGSYEQYF
TRBJ1-2 - - TRBV5-1 TGCGCCAGCAGCTTGGGGGAGGGGTACTATGGCTACACCTTC CASSLGEGYYGYTF
TRBJ2-1 - - TRBV10-3 TGTGCCATCAGTCTAGGGTACAGGGGAGGTAATGAGCAGTTCTTC CAISLGYRGGNEQFF
TRBJ1-1 - - TRBV30 TGTGCCTGGAGTGGGGGAACGAGCGTAGCTTTCTTT CAWSGGTSVAFF
TRBJ2-7 - - TRBV6-1 TGTGCCAGCAGTGGGGCCTTCATTTCGTACGAGCAGTACTTC CASSGAFISYEQYF
TRBJ2-7 - - TRBV20-1 TGCAGTGCTATGGTGGGATGGGAGCAGTACTTC CSAMVGWEQYF
TRBJ1-6 once - TRBV14 TGTGCCAGCAGCCAAGACATGGGTTTTGGGAATTCACCCCTCCACTTT CASSQDMGFGNSPLHF
TRBJ1-4 - - TRBV28 TGTGCCAGCAGTTTAGGGGGGCAAAGGGGTAATGAAAAACTGTTTTTT CASSLGGQRGNEKLFF
TRBJ2-5 once - TRBV5-1 TGCGCCAGCAGGAGTGGGGAGACCCAGTACTTC CASRSGETQYF
TRBJ1-5 - - TRBV15 TGTGCCACCAGCAGAGATCTTACGCCCCAGCATTTT CATSRDLTPQHF
TRBJ1-6 - - TRBV5-6 TGTGCCAGCAGCCGTGGACAGAAACTCTCTAATTCACCCCTCCACTTT CASSRGQKLSNSPLHF
TRBJ1-1 - - TRBV6-1 TGTGCCAGCAGTTTGGGCACCCCGAACACTGAAGCTTTCTTT CASSLGTPNTEAFF
TRBJ1-5 - TRBD1 TRBV7-2 TGTGCCAGCAGCCCCTCCAGGGGGCCCGACGATCAGCCCCAGCATTTT CASSPSRGPDDQPQHF
TRBJ2-2 - - TRBV19 TGTGCCAGTAGTCTCAGCCCCGGGGAGCTGTTTTTT CASSLSPGELFF
TRBJ2-3 once TRBD2 TRBV13 TGTGCCAGCAGCTCTAGACTAGCGGGAGCAACAGATACGCAGTATTTT CASSSRLAGATDTQYF
TRBJ1-5 - TRBD1 TRBV7-8 TGTGCCAGCAGTTTCCAGGGGGCAAATCAGCCCCAGCATTTT CASSFQGANQPQHF
TRBJ2-1 once TRBD2 TRBV5-1 TGCGCCAGCAGGAGACTAGCGGGAGGGGTTACCTACAATGAGCAGTTCTTC CASRRLAGGVTYNEQFF
TRBJ1-6 - TRBD1 TRBV5-6 TGTGCCAGCAGCTTGGACAGGGGTAATTCACCCCTCCACTTT CASSLDRGNSPLHF
TRBJ2-7 - TRBD1 TRBV7-8 TGTGCCAGCAGCCCAAAGGACCCAGGGGGCAGGTACGAGCAGTACTTC CASSPKDPGGRYEQYF
TRBJ2-1 - TRBD2 TRBV19 TGTGCCAGTAACCCTAGCGGGAGGGTTATTTACAATGAGCAGTTCTTC CASNPSGRVIYNEQFF
TRBJ1-2 - TRBD1 TRBV6-5 TGTGCCAGCAGTTACTCCGGGACAGGTGGAAGGTATGGCTACACCTTC CASSYSGTGGRYGYTF
TRBJ2-5 - TRBD1 TRBV5-1 TGCGCCAGCAGCTTGGCGAGTACCGGGACAGGGGGCCGGGAGACCCAGTACTTC CASSLASTGTGGRETQYF
TRBJ1-6 - - TRBV2 TGTGCCAGCAACGGCCGCTCCTATAATTCACCCCTCCACTTT CASNGRSYNSPLHF
TRBJ2-2 - - TRBV11-3 TGTGCCAGCAGCTTAACAGGGAACGGGGAGCTGTTTTTT CASSLTGNGELFF
TRBJ1-1 - - TRBV7-9 TGTGCCAGCAGCTTCGGAGAAAGAAACACTGAAGCTTTCTTT CASSFGERNTEAFF
TRBJ1-2 - TRBD1 TRBV19 TGTGCCAGTAGTATGGGGACAGTGCCCTATGGCTACACCTTC CASSMGTVPYGYTF
TRBJ2-3 - - TRBV7-9 TGTGCCAGCAGCCCTACAGGGGACTTCACAGATACGCAGTATTTT CASSPTGDFTDTQYF
TRBJ2-5 once - TRBV19 TGTGCCAGTAGTATCCCAGGGTATGGAGAGACCCAGTACTTC CASSIPGYGETQYF
TRBJ1-1 - TRBD1 TRBV18 TGTGCCAGCTCACCATCCACAGGGGGCACAACTGAAGCTTTCTTT CASSPSTGGTTEAFF
TRBJ1-2 - - TRBV7-9 TGTGCCAGCAGCTTAGGCACAGTATATGGCTACACCTTC CASSLGTVYGYTF
TRBJ2-3 - TRBD2 TRBV13 TGTGCCAGCAGCCGACTAGCGCCAAGCACAGATACGCAGTATTTT CASSRLAPSTDTQYF
TRBJ1-3 once - TRBV19 TGTGCCAGTAGTATCGGGGAGAATGGAAACACCATATATTTT CASSIGENGNTIYF
TRBJ1-5 - - TRBV19 TGTGCCAGTAGCTCAGGGTCCCAGCATTTT CASSSGSQHF
TRBJ1-3 - TRBD1 TRBV18 TGTGCCAGCTCACCTTCGGGACAGACCAACTCTGGAAACACCATATATTTT CASSPSGQTNSGNTIYF
TRBJ2-5 - - TRBV2 TGTGCCAGCAGTGAAGCGTTGGGGAAGACCCAGTACTTC CASSEALGKTQYF
TRBJ2-5 - - TRBV5-6 TGTGCCAGCAGCTCAGGGAGGCGGGGTCAAGAGACCCAGTACTTC CASSSGRRGQETQYF
TRBJ1-1 - - TRBV11-2 TGTGCCAGCAGCTCAGGGTTACCCAGGGCCACTGAAGCTTTCTTT CASSSGLPRATEAFF
TRBJ2-3 - TRBD2 TRBV5-1 TGCGCCAGCAGCGTGGCGCCCGGGGGGATTAGCACAGATACGCAGTATTTT CASSVAPGGISTDTQYF